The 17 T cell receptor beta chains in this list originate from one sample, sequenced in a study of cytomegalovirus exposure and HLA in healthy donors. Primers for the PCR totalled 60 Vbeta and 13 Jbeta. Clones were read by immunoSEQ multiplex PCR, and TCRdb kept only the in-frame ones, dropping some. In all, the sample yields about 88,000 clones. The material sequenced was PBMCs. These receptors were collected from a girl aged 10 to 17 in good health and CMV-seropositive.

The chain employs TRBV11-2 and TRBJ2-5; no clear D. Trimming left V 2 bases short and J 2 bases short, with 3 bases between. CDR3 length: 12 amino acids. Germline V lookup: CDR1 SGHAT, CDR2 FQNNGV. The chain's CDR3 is CASSLQQETQYF. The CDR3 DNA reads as TGTGCCAGCAGCTTACAGCAAGAGACCCAGTACTTC. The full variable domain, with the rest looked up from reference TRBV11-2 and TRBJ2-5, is EAGVAQSPRYKIIEKRQSVAFWCNPISGHATLYWYQQILGQGPKLLIQFQNNGVVDDSQLPKDRFSAERLKGVDSTLKIQPAKLEDSAVYLCASSLQQETQYFGPGTRLLVL.

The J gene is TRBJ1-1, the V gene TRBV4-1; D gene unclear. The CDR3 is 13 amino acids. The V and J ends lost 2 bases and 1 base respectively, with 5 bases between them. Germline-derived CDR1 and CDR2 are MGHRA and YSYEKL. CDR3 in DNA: TGCGCCAGCAGCCAATACAGGAACACTGAAGCTTTCTTT. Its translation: CASSQYRNTEAFF.

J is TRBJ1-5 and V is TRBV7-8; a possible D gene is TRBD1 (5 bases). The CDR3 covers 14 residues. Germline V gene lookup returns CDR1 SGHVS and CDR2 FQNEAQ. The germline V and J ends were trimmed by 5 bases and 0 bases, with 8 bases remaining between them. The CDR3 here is CASSGHSSNQPQHF. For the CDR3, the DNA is TGTGCCAGCAGCGGACATAGTAGCAATCAGCCCCAGCATTTT.

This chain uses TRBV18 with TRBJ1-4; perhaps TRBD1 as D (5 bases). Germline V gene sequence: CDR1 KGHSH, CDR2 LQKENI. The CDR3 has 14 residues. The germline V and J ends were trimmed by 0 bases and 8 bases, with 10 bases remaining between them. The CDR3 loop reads CASSPPGLREKLFF. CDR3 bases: TGTGCCAGCTCACCACCGGGACTCCGGGAAAAACTGTTTTTT.

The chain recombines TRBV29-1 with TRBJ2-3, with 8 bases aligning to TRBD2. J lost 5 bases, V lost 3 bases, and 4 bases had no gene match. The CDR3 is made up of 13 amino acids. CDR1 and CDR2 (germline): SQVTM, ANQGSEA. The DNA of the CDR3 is TGCAGCGTTGAGCGGGGGGCCGTAGATACGCAGTATTTT. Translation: CSVERGAVDTQYF.

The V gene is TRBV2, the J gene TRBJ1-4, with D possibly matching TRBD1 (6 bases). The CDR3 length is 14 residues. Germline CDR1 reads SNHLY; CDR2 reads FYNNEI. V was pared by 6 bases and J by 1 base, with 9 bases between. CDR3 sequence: CASRQGITNEKLFF. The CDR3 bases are TGTGCCAGCAGGCAGGGGATAACTAATGAAAAACTGTTTTTT.

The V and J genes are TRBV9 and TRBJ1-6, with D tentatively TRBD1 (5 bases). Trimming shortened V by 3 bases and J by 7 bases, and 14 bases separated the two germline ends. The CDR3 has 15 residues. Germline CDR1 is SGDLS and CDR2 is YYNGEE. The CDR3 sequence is CASSEMTDGNSPLHF. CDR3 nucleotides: TGTGCCAGCAGCGAAATGACAGATGGCAATTCACCCCTCCACTTT.

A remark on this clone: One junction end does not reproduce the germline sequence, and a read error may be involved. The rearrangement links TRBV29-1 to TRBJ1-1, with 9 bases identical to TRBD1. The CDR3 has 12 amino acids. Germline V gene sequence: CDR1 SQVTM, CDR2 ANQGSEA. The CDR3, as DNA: TGCAGCGTCCAAACAGGGGGCGTAGAAGCTCTCTTT. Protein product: CSVQTGGVEALF. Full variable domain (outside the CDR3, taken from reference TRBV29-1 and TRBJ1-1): SAVISQKPSRDICQRGTSLTIQCQVDSQVTMMFWYRQQPGQSLTLIATANQGSEATYESGFVIDKFPISRPNLTFSTLTVSNMSPEDSSIYLCSVQTGGVEALFGQGTRLTVV.

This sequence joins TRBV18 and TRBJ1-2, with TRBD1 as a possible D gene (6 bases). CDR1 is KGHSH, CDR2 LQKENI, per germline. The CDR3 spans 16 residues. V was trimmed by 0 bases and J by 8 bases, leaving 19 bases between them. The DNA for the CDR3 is TGTGCCAGCTCACCACCGATCAGGGACACCCTCTCAGGCTACACCTTC. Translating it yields CASSPPIRDTLSGYTF.

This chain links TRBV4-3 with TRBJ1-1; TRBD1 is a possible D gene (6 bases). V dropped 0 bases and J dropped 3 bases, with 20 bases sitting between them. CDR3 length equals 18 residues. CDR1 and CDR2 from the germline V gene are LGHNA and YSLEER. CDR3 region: CASSQDHGRGGWDTEAFF. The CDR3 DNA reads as TGCGCCAGCAGCCAAGACCATGGACGGGGGGGCTGGGACACTGAAGCTTTCTTT.

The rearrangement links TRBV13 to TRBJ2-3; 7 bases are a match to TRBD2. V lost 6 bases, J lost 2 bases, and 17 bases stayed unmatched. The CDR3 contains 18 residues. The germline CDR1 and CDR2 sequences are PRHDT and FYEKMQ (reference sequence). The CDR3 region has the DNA TGTGCCAGCAGAGGCCTCAGGAGTCTAGCGGCAGCCACAGATACGCAGTATTTT. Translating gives CASRGLRSLAAATDTQYF.

The CDR3 reads CASSESRPGAYNEQFF. In DNA, the CDR3 is TGTGCCAGCAGTGAATCCCGCCCAGGGGCCTACAATGAGCAGTTCTTC. The chain has TRBV25-1 and TRBJ2-1; TRBD1 is a possible D gene (6 bases). Looked up from germline, CDR1 is MGHDK and CDR2 is SYGVNS. V lost 1 base and J 2 bases, leaving 12 bases between the germline ends. The CDR3 has 16 amino acids.

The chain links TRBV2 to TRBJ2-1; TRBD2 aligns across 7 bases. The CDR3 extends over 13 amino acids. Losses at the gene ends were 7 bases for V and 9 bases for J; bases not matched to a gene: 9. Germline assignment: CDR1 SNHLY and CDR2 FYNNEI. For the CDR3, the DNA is TGTGCCAGCACCGGGGGGAGGTACCGTGAGCAGTTCTTC. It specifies CASTGGRYREQFF. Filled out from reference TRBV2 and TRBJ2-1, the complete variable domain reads EPEVTQTPSHQVTQMGQEVILRCVPISNHLYFYWYRQILGQKVEFLVSFYNNEISEKSEIFDDQFSVERPDGSNFTLKIRSTKLEDSAMYFCASTGGRYREQFFGPGTRLTVL.

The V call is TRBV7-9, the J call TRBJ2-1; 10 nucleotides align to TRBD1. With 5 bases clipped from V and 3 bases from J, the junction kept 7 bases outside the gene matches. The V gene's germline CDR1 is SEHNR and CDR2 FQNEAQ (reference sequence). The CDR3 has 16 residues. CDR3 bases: TGTGCCAGCAGCCGTAACCGGGACAGGGGCTACAATGAGCAGTTCTTC. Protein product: CASSRNRDRGYNEQFF.

The CDR3 region has the DNA TGTGCCAGCAGCTTAGTTCCTAGCGGGGACTACAATGAGCAGTTCTTC. Encoded protein: CASSLVPSGDYNEQFF. This sequence joins TRBV7-9 and TRBJ2-1; TRBD2 matches at 9 bases. The CDR3 covers 16 residues. Looked up from germline, CDR1 is SEHNR and CDR2 is FQNEAQ (reference sequence). V gave up 1 base and J gave up 3 bases; unmatched junction bases: 4.

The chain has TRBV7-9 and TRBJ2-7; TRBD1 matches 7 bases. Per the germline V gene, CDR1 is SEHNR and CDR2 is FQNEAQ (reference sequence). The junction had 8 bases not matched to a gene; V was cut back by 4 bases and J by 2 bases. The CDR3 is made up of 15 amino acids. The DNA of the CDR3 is TGTGCCAGCAGCTCACCCAAGGGACAGCCCTACGAGCAGTACTTC. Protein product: CASSSPKGQPYEQYF. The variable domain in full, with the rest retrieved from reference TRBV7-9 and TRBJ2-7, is DTGVSQNPRHKITKRGQNVTFRCDPISEHNRLYWYRQTLGQGPEFLTYFQNEAQLEKSRLLSDRFSAERPKGSFSTLEIQRTEQGDSAMYLCASSSPKGQPYEQYFGPGTRLTVT.

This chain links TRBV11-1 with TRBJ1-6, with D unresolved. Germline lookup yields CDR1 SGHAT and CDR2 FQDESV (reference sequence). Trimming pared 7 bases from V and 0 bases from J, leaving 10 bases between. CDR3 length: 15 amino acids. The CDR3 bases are TGTGCCAGCAAATTCCGGAGCTCCTATAATTCACCCCTCCACTTT. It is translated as CASKFRSSYNSPLHF.